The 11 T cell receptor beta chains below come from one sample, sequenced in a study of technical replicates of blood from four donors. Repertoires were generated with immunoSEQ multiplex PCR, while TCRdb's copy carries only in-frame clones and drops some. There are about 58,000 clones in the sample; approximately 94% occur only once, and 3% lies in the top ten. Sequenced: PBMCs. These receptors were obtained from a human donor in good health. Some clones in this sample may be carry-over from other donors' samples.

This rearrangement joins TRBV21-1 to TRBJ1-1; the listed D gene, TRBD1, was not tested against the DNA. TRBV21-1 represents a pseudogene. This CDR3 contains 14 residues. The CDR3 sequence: CANPRGQGAIEAFF. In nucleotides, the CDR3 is TGTGCCAACCCGAGAGGACAGGGGGCGATTGAAGCTTTCTTT.

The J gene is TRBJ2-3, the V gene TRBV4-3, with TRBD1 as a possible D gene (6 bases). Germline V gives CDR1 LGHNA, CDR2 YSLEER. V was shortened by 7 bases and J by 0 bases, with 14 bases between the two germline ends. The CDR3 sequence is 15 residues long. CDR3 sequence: CASTEVGTSTDTQYF. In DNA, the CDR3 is TGCGCCAGCACCGAAGTAGGGACAAGCACAGATACGCAGTATTTT.

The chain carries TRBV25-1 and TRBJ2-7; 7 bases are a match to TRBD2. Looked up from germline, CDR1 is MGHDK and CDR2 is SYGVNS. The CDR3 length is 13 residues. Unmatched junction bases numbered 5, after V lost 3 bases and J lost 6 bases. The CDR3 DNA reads TGTGCCAGCAGTGATACCCGGGAGGCCGAGCAGTACTTC. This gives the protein CASSDTREAEQYF.

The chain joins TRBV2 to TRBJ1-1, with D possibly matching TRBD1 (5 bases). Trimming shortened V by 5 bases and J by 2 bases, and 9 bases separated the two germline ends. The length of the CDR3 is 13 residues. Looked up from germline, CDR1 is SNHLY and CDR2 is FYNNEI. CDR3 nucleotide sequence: TGTGCCAGCAGTACAGGATTCAACACTGAAGCTTTCTTT. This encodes CASSTGFNTEAFF.

The CDR3 region has the DNA TGTGCCAGCAGCTTACCACAAAGCTCCTACGAGCAGTACTTC. It translates to CASSLPQSSYEQYF. The chain is built from TRBV7-9 and TRBJ2-7; D is unresolved. Germline-derived CDR1 and CDR2 are SEHNR and FQNEAQ (reference sequence). Trimming pared 2 bases from V and 0 bases from J, leaving 8 bases between. This CDR3 has 14 amino acids.

The CDR3 region is CASSPRSLAAVNEQFF. Written as DNA, the CDR3 is TGTGCCAGCAGCCCGCGGTCCCTAGCGGCCGTCAATGAGCAGTTCTTC. This chain uses TRBV7-9 with TRBJ2-1; TRBD2 agrees at 7 bases. The trim removed 5 bases at V and 6 bases at J, leaving 13 bases unmatched. This CDR3 is 16 amino acids long. Germline CDR1 and CDR2: SEHNR and FQNEAQ (reference sequence). Together with reference TRBV7-9 and TRBJ2-1, the CDR3 gives the full variable domain: DTGVSQNPRHKITKRGQNVTFRCDPISEHNRLYWYRQTLGQGPEFLTYFQNEAQLEKSRLLSDRFSAERPKGSFSTLEIQRTEQGDSAMYLCASSPRSLAAVNEQFFGPGTRLTVL.

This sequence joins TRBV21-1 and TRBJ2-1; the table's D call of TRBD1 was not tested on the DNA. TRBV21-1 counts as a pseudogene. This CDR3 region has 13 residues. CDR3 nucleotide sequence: TGTGCCAGCAGGTGGACAGGGGGCAATGAGCAGTTCTTC. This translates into CASRWTGGNEQFF.

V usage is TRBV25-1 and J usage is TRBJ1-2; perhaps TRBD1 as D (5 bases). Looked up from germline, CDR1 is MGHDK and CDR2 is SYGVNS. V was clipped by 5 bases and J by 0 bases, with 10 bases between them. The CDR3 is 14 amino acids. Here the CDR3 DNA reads TGTGCCAGCAGTAGGGCAGGGTCTAACTATGGCTACACCTTC. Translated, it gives CASSRAGSNYGYTF.

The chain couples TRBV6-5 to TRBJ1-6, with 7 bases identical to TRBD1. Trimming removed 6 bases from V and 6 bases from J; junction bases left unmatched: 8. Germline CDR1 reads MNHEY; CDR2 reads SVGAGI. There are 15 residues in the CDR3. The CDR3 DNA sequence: TGTGCCAGCAGAAGACAGGGCAATACTAATTCACCCCTCCACTTT. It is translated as CASRRQGNTNSPLHF.

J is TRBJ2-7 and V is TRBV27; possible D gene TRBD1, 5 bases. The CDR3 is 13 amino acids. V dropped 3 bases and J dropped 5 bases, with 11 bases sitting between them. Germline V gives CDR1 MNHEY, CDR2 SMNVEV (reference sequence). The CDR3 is CASSLGGHHEQYF. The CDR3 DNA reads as TGTGCCAGCAGTTTGGGCGGACACCACGAGCAGTACTTC.

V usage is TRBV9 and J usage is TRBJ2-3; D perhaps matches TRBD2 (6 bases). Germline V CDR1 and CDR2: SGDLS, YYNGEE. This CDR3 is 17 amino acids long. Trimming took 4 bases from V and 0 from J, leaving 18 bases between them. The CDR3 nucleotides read TGTGCCAGCAGCCCTAGTTCTTGGCGGGGCAGCACAGATACGCAGTATTTT. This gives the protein CASSPSSWRGSTDTQYF. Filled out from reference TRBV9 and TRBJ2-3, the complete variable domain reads DSGVTQTPKHLITATGQRVTLRCSPRSGDLSVYWYQQSLDQGLQFLIQYYNGEERAKGNILERFSAQQFPDLHSELNLSSLELGDSALYFCASSPSSWRGSTDTQYFGPGTRLTVL.